A selection of T cell receptor beta chains follows, all from one sample in a study of blood T cell repertoires in COVID-19. Using immunoSEQ multiplex PCR, the repertoire was profiled, and TCRdb retains in-frame clones only, with some absent. This repertoire shows fewer than 110,000 clones, around 87% found once; its top ten account for 11%. Specimen: peripheral blood. These receptors were taken from a woman between 25 and 40 years old with acute or convalescent COVID-19. Both conserved end residues are part of each CDR3. The D gene is left open where the match is weak. Rows may omit the clone size; those that give it use once, few, many or a size class.

clone size,D gene,J gene,V gene,CDR3 DNA,CDR3 protein
.,.,TRBJ1-1,TRBV6-1,TGTGCCAGCAGTGAAAGGGCAGGGTGGAACACTGAAGCTTTCTTT,CASSERAGWNTEAFF
.,.,TRBJ1-4,TRBV5-1,TGCGCCAGCACGACTGGGGGGACTAATGAAAAACTGTTTTTT,CASTTGGTNEKLFF
.,.,TRBJ2-7,TRBV7-2,TGTGCCAGCAGCTTAGGCCCCTCCAGAGGGATTTTCCACGAGCAGTACTTC,CASSLGPSRGIFHEQYF
.,.,TRBJ1-1,TRBV5-8,TGTGCCAGCAGCTTGGGGCCCGGGGGAAGACGAACTGAAGCTTTCTTT,CASSLGPGGRRTEAFF
.,.,TRBJ2-6,TRBV6-5,TGTGCCAGCAGTTCCGCCGGGATCGGGGCCAACGTCCTGACTTTC,CASSSAGIGANVLTF
.,TRBD1,TRBJ1-1,TRBV30,TGTGCCTGGAGTGTCGACAGGGGAGCTTTCTTT,CAWSVDRGAFF
.,.,TRBJ1-1,TRBV6-1,TGTGCCAGCAGTGAATACGGGTTTGAAGCTTTCTTT,CASSEYGFEAFF
.,TRBD2,TRBJ2-7,TRBV28,TGTGCCAGCAGTCGGGGACTAGCGGGGTACGAGCAGTACTTC,CASSRGLAGYEQYF
.,TRBD1,TRBJ1-2,TRBV18,TGTGCCAGCTCACCCGCGACAGGGCAGAATGGCTACACCTTC,CASSPATGQNGYTF
.,TRBD1,TRBJ2-1,TRBV18,TGTGCCAGCTCACCTAAGACCGGGACAGGGAGCTTCTTGAATGAGCAGTTCTTC,CASSPKTGTGSFLNEQFF
.,.,TRBJ2-1,TRBV5-1,TGCGCCAGCAGCTTTAGCGGTCCAGACAATGAGCAGTTCTTC,CASSFSGPDNEQFF
.,.,TRBJ1-4,TRBV9,TGTGCCAGCAGCGTAGGGAGGGAAGGGAATGAAAAACTGTTTTTT,CASSVGREGNEKLFF
.,TRBD1,TRBJ1-1,TRBV11-2,TGTGCCAGCAGCTTACTATACGGGGGACAGGGTACTGAAGCTTTCTTT,CASSLLYGGQGTEAFF
.,.,TRBJ1-1,TRBV30,TGTGCCTGGAGTGTACGACAGACTGAAGCTTTCTTT,CAWSVRQTEAFF
.,TRBD2,TRBJ2-1,TRBV28,TGTGCCAGCAGTTCAGTAGCGGGGGGATTACTACACAATGAGCAGTTCTTC,CASSSVAGGLLHNEQFF
.,.,TRBJ1-5,TRBV21-1,TGTGCCAGCAGCAGGACAGGGGACGATCAGCCCCAGCATTTT,CASSRTGDDQPQHF
many,TRBD1,TRBJ1-1,TRBV24-1,TGTGCCACCAGTGACACGACAGGGGGGAACACTGAAGCTTTCTTT,CATSDTTGGNTEAFF
.,TRBD1,TRBJ2-1,TRBV3-1/TRBV3-2,TGTGCCAGCAGCCGCCTGGACAGGGTATCTTACAATGAGCAGTTCTTC,CASSRLDRVSYNEQFF
.,.,TRBJ1-3,TRBV9,TGTGCCAGCAGTTCGGTGGAGGGGGGAAACACCATATATTTT,CASSSVEGGNTIYF
.,.,TRBJ1-2,TRBV5-1,TGCGCCAGCAGCTTGACAGACCCCCACACCTATGGCTACACCTTC,CASSLTDPHTYGYTF
once,.,TRBJ2-1,TRBV2,TGTGCCAGCAGTGAAGCGCGTCCTTCCTACAATGAGCAGTTCTTC,CASSEARPSYNEQFF
.,TRBD1,TRBJ1-5,TRBV6-5,TGTGCCAGCAGCCGCGACAGGGTTCAGCCCCAGCATTTT,CASSRDRVQPQHF
few,.,TRBJ1-1,TRBV5-1,TGCGCCAGCAGCGGGGCATTGGCGAACACTGAAGCTTTCTTT,CASSGALANTEAFF
.,.,TRBJ2-7,TRBV10-3,TGTGCCATCAGTGCGCTTCAGACAGGACTCGAGCAGTACTTC,CAISALQTGLEQYF
.,TRBD1,TRBJ1-5,TRBV7-3,TGTGCCAGCAGCTGGACAGGGGGCTATAAGGGCAATCAGCCCCAGCATTTT,CASSWTGGYKGNQPQHF
.,TRBD1,TRBJ1-4,TRBV2,TGTGCCAGCAGTGAATTTGGGAGGACAGGGGGAACTAATGAAAAACTGTTTTTT,CASSEFGRTGGTNEKLFF
.,.,TRBJ2-3,TRBV10-1,TGCGCCAGCAGTGACAGTACCCCCACAGATACGCAGTATTTT,CASSDSTPTDTQYF
.,.,TRBJ1-6,TRBV2,TGTGCCAGCAGTGAATCCCACGGGCGACAGAGCTCCTATAATTCACCCCTCCACTTT,CASSESHGRQSSYNSPLHF
.,.,TRBJ1-2,TRBV3-1/TRBV3-2,TGTGCCAGCAGCCAAGGTCTCCCCTATGGCTACACCTTC,CASSQGLPYGYTF